The 13 T cell receptor beta chains in this list originate from one sample, sequenced in a study of blood T cell repertoires in COVID-19. Using immunoSEQ multiplex PCR, the repertoire was profiled, and TCRdb retains in-frame clones only, with some absent. This table holds around 100,000 clones, roughly nine tenths found once. The sequenced sample was peripheral blood. These receptors were collected from a man aged 50 to 60 with active COVID-19.

This sequence joins TRBV3-1 (or the pseudogene TRBV3-2) and TRBJ2-5; 9 bases are a match to TRBD2. Germline CDR1 reads LGHDT; CDR2 reads YNNKEL (reference sequence). CDR3 length: 17 amino acids. V lost 5 bases, J lost 5 bases, and 15 bases stayed unmatched. The CDR3 DNA is TGTGCCAGCAGCGCAGCGGGCCTAGCGGGGCGCGAGGAGACCCAGTACTTC. Residues: CASSAAGLAGREETQYF.

V gene TRBV24-1 combines with J gene TRBJ1-2; D gene unclear. CDR3 size: 10 residues. Trimming left V 7 bases short and J 4 bases short, with 3 bases between. CDR1 and CDR2 from the germline V gene are KGHDR and SFDVKD. The DNA for the CDR3 is TGTGCCACCAGGAGCTATGGCTACACCTTC. Encoded protein: CATRSYGYTF.

The chain is built from TRBV27 and TRBJ1-2; D is unclear. The CDR3 consists of 15 residues. V lost 0 bases to trimming and J lost 1 base, with 9 bases between them. Germline CDR1 MNHEY, CDR2 SMNVEV (reference sequence). The CDR3 reads CASSLSGRLNYGYTF. The DNA of the CDR3 is TGTGCCAGCAGTTTATCAGGGAGACTTAACTATGGCTACACCTTC.

This chain links TRBV2 with TRBJ2-3, with TRBD1 matching 11 bases. CDR1 SNHLY and CDR2 FYNNEI come from the germline V gene. The CDR3 loop spans 15 amino acids. V lost 5 bases and J lost 5; bases outside the gene matches: 6. CDR3 sequence: CASSPGTGGLDTQYF. CDR3 nucleotide sequence: TGTGCCAGCAGTCCCGGGACAGGGGGATTAGATACGCAGTATTTT.

The rearrangement joins TRBV25-1 to TRBJ2-1; D uncertain. Germline CDR1 and CDR2: MGHDK and SYGVNS. Trimming took off 8 bases at V and 9 bases at J, with 20 bases between the two ends. The CDR3 totals 14 residues. CDR3 residues: CASLPVGVSGEQFF. Here the CDR3 DNA reads TGTGCCAGCCTTCCTGTGGGCGTATCCGGTGAGCAGTTCTTC.

The chain links TRBV5-1 to TRBJ2-5; 8 bases agree with TRBD2. Trimming removed 5 bases from V and 2 bases from J; junction bases left unmatched: 8. Germline-derived CDR1 and CDR2 are SGHRS and YFSETQ. This CDR3 is 15 amino acids long. The CDR3 spells CASRKGGGRQETQYF. In DNA, the CDR3 is TGCGCCAGCAGGAAAGGCGGGGGGCGGCAAGAGACCCAGTACTTC. Complete variable domain (other parts from reference TRBV5-1 and TRBJ2-5): KAGVTQTPRYLIKTRGQQVTLSCSPISGHRSVSWYQQTPGQGLQFLFEYFSETQRNKGNFPGRFSGRQFSNSRSEMNVSTLELGDSALYLCASRKGGGRQETQYFGPGTRLLVL.

This chain connects TRBV10-1 to TRBJ2-5; possibly TRBD2 for D (5 bases). V dropped 0 bases and J dropped 1 base, with 9 bases sitting between them. Germline V lookup: CDR1 WNHNN, CDR2 SYGVQD (reference sequence). CDR3 length: 15 residues. CDR3 sequence (DNA): TGCGCCAGCAGTGAGTCGGCGGGCGCCCAAGAGACCCAGTACTTC. As protein: CASSESAGAQETQYF.

This sequence joins TRBV7-6 and TRBJ1-4; 8 bases map to TRBD1. Germline loops: CDR1 SGHVS, CDR2 FNYEAQ. Losses at the gene ends were 0 bases for V and 10 bases for J; bases not matched to a gene: 10. The CDR3 consists of 16 residues. The CDR3 DNA follows: TGTGCCAGCAGCTTAGCCCAATCCGGGACAGGAGGAAAACTGTTTTTT. It yields the protein CASSLAQSGTGGKLFF.

V and J are TRBV7-2 and TRBJ1-3, with D unclear. CDR1 and CDR2 from the germline V gene are SGHTA and FQGNSA. V shed 4 bases and J shed 0 bases, with 16 bases lying between them. The CDR3 is made up of 17 amino acids. The chain's CDR3 is CASSSPPGSSSGNTIYF. In DNA, the CDR3 is TGTGCCAGCAGCTCCCCCCCCGGGTCCAGCTCTGGAAACACCATATATTTT.

The chain couples TRBV6-6 to TRBJ2-1, with 8 bases fitting TRBD1. This CDR3 spans 19 amino acids. V lost 6 bases to trimming and J lost 7 bases; unmatched junction nucleotides: 23. CDR1 is MNHNY, CDR2 SVGAGI, per germline (reference sequence). The CDR3 sequence is CASSLYRISRGRERNEQFF. The CDR3 bases are TGTGCCAGCAGCTTGTACCGCATCTCCAGGGGGCGCGAACGAAATGAGCAGTTCTTC.

The V gene is TRBV18, the J gene TRBJ2-4, with a possible D match to TRBD2 (6 bases). The V and J ends lost 0 bases and 4 bases respectively, with 7 bases between them. This CDR3 has 14 amino acids. Germline lookup yields CDR1 KGHSH and CDR2 LQKENI. In DNA form, the CDR3 reads TGTGCCAGCTCACCACCGGGGACTAAAAACATTCAGTACTTC. Protein product: CASSPPGTKNIQYF.

The chain carries TRBV4-2 and TRBJ1-1; TRBD1 is a possible D gene (6 bases). Germline V gene data show CDR1 as LGHNA and CDR2 as YNFKEQ. V was clipped by 0 bases and J by 13 bases, with 18 bases between them. This CDR3 spans 14 amino acids. This CDR3 is CASSQDIRNRVVFF. The CDR3 DNA sequence: TGTGCCAGCAGCCAAGATATAAGGAACAGGGTGGTTTTCTTT.

This clone came up once. This sequence joins TRBV4-1 and TRBJ2-2; 9 bases align to TRBD1. This CDR3 has 15 amino acids. J lost 5 bases, V lost 0 bases, and 1 base had no gene match. Germline V gives CDR1 MGHRA, CDR2 YSYEKL. The CDR3, as DNA: TGCGCCAGCAGCCAAGAGGGACAGGGTACCGGGGAGCTGTTTTTT. Amino acid sequence: CASSQEGQGTGELFF.